The present T cell receptor beta chain was sequenced within a study of shared clonotypes between healthy human individuals. Sequencing was performed with immunoSEQ multiplex PCR; in TCRdb, only in-frame clones are kept and a portion is missing. The profile covers some 600,000 clones, with approximately 96% appearing a single time and 0.11% taken by the ten largest. Naive CD8 cells were CD45RO-negative, positively selected for CCR7, excluding terminally differentiated effector memory CD45RA+ cells. V lost 0 bases, J lost 4 bases, and 9 bases lay in between. CDR3 length: 14 amino acids. CDR1 and CDR2 from the germline V gene are PRHDT and FYEKMQ (reference sequence).

The sample was naive CD8+ T cells sorted from blood. This receptor was identified in a woman aged 30 to 39 in good health. The chain couples TRBV13 to TRBJ1-2; possibly TRBD1 for D (5 bases). The CDR3 coding sequence is TGTGCCAGCAGCTTAGGGGCAGGGCCCTATGGCTACACCTTC. This encodes CASSLGAGPYGYTF.